This entry concerns a single T cell receptor (beta chain). This clonotype was seen at least ten times. One base away there is no much larger clone; base qualities are not given. The data were taken from a study of T cells after yellow fever vaccination (dated by TCRdb to the late 2010s). Describing the broader study: Staining for CD3, CD45RA, CCR7 and CD95 was used to sort memory subsets (EM, EMRA, CM and Tscm) on a BD FACS Aria III. Memory subsets were sorted on days 0, 15 and 45 and at 18 months after primary vaccination, and on days 0, 15 and 45 after the 30-year booster. The SMART-Seq v4 Ultra Low Input RNA kit was used to prepare libraries from fractions with low cell numbers. Blood was drawn at multiple timepoints before and after primary and secondary immunization, with bulk PBMC replicates and cell subsets isolated. To follow T-cell clones before and after both primary and booster YFV17D yellow fever vaccination, bulk TCR alpha and beta repertoires underwent longitudinal sequencing. The cohort comprised two healthy male donors, one aged 18 to 29 and one aged 30 to 40 years.

From its cysteine to its phenylalanine, the CDR3 spans 15 amino acids. Only the CDR3 region is kept as DNA, spanning 45 bases read in frame from base 1. The junction shows trimming of 5 bases on V and 1 base on J, plus 12 bases between the germline ends. CDR1 and CDR2 are drawn from the germline V gene: MNHNS, SASEGT. In the paper's terms, the treatment or condition label means: live attenuated yellow fever vaccine strain. A standard Ficoll-Paque protocol was used to isolate PBMCs from peripheral blood. RNA from sorted memory subsets was extracted with the RNeasy Micro Kit. TCR cDNA was synthesized by 5'RACE template switching, through which a universal primer site and unique molecular identifiers were introduced. Priming of cDNA synthesis was performed from both the TCR alpha and TCR beta constant segments. Two PCR steps were used to amplify libraries, with sample barcodes and sequencing adapters being added in the second step. Sequencing of libraries was performed on Illumina HiSeq 2500 (2x100 bp) or NovaSeq (2x150 bp). In the source study's methods: MIGEC handled demultiplexing of reads and collapsing into UMI consensus sequences, while MiXCR performed V(D)J alignment. Vaccine-responding clonotypes were identified with edgeR using replicate PBMC samples, with FDR below 0.01 and a log2 fold change above 5 up to day 15 being required. Bulk clonotypes were assigned CD4 or CD8 identity according to which sequenced CD4 or CD8 repertoire held them at higher abundance. To estimate the distribution of each clone across memory phenotypes, clonotype frequencies in memory subsets were weighted by FACS-sorted cell numbers. Starting from the raw public reads, TCRdb applied fastp trimming at Q25, assembled clones with MiXCR and retained in-frame beta chains. Merged by CDR3 protein, the rows form single entries marked with the most common genes and DNA. TCRdb, not the original authors, processed these V and J calls. This sample is represented by under 6,000 distinct CDR3 sequences; over 3% of them were singletons. 59% of the sample goes to the ten largest clones.

Overall study outcomes, separate from this receptor: The secondary T-cell response was found to be weaker but faster than the primary response, with a peak reached on day 5 rather than on day 15. A small share of clonotypes occurred in both CD4 and CD8 compartments, likely arising from convergent recombination. Because only two donors were included in the study, the extent to which the findings can be generalized is limited. Computational filtering was needed because FACS-sorted repertoires could contain abundant contaminating clonotypes from the bulk population. After the booster, most clones that had expanded after primary vaccination were detected again (around 97% of CD4 and roughly 86% of CD8), suggesting broad maintenance of memory. In the sorted memory subsets on day 0, nearly all vaccine-responding clonotypes were below the level of detection.

The source is a man aged 25-45 years who received the YFV17D yellow fever vaccine. Recombination connected TRBV6-1 to TRBJ2-4, with the D gene tentatively TRBD1 or TRBD2, based on 5 matching bases in each. Source: PBMCs, either bulk or a sorted T-cell subset (CD4+, CD8+, memory, or dextramer-sorted; not recorded which), taken 15 days after the yellow fever booster vaccination. The nucleotide sequence is given as TGTGCCAGCAGTAAGGACCGGGACGCCAAAAACATTCAGTACTTC. It translates as CASSKDRDAKNIQYF.